This TCR beta chain was observed in a study of identical twins. Study results and caveats: Compared with unrelated sharing, twin-shared out-of-frame alpha sequences had more low-probability sequences.

This clonotype was seen repeatedly, ten times or more. Its matching antigen is unknown. In TCRdb, the 5' RACE reads were re-called with MiXCR into one record per CDR3 protein. The sample includes 250,000 or so distinct CDR3 sequences, 5.5% to 7% of them seen just once. The sample was also reused in another study, on yellow fever vaccine responses in identical twins.

Sequencing used memory (CD45RO+) T cells sorted from blood. The TCR was taken from a woman between 18 and 29 years old in good health.

The CDR3 DNA follows: TGTGCCAGCAGCCAAGAAGGCGCGGGGACCCCATACAATGAGCAGTTCTTC. It specifies CASSQEGAGTPYNEQFF. The chain carries TRBV4-2 and TRBJ2-1, with D perhaps TRBD2 (6 bases). The CDR3 has 17 residues. V lost 0 bases to trimming and J lost 4 bases, with 16 bases between them. Germline CDR1 and CDR2: LGHNA and YNFKEQ.